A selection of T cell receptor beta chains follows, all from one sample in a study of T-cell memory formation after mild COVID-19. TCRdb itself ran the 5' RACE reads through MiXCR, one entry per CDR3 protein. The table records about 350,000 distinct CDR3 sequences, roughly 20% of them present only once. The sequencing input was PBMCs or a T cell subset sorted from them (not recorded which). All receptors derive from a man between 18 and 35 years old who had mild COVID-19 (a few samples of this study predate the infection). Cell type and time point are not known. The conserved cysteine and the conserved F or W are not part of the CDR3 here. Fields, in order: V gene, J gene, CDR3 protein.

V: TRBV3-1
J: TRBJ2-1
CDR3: ASSPIARGYNEQF

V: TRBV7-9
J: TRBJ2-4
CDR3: ASTDGGRGLAKNIQY

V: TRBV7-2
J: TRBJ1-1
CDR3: ASSLWAGENTEAF

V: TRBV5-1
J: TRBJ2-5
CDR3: ASSPDRAETQY

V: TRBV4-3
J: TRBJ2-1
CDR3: ASSQAGSPLAGKEQF

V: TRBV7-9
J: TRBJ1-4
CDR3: ASSLRQGGLVTNEKLF

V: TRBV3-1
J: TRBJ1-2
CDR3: ASSQEGQDKGYT

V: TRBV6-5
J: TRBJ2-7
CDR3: ASSYSGKEQY

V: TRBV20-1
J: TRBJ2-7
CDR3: SVPGLSGYEQY

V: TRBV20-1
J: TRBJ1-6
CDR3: SATPWGQYNSPLH

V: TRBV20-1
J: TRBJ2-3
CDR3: SARLTGGRGTDTQY

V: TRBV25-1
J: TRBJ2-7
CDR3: ASSEWKGYEQY

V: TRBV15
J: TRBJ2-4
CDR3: ATSRDGKNIQY

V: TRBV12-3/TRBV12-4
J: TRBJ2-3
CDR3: ASRWAGAGTDTQY

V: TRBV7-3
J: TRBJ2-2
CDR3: ASSPASGETGELF

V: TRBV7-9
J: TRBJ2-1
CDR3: ASGPGANSYNEQF

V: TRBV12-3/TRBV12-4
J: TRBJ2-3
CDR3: ASSLVGQATDTQY

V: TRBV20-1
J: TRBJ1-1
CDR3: SARGPQGQGVKAEAF

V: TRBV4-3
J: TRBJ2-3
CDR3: ASSQWVWGTQY

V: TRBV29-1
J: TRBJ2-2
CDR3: SFGKANTGELF

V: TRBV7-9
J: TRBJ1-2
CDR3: ASSLWQGNGYT

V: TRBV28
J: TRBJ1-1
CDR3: ASTSAGPRRAF

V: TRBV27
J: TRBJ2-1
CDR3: ASSWRGSGGLNEQF

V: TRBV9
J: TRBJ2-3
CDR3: ASTRFDADTQY

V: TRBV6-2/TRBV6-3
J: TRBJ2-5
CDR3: ASGREGLAGETQY

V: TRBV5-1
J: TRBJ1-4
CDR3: ASTRGQGHNEKLF

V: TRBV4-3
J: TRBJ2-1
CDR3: ASSQDPRTWTSKF

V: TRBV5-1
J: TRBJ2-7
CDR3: ASSTGQFVGYEQY

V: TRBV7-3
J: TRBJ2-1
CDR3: ASSLIGTGGRRQSEQF

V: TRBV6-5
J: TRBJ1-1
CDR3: ASSFSMRGGLNTEAF

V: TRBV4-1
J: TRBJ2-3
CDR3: ASSHDPADTQY

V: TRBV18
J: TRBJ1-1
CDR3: ASSPLISRNTEAF

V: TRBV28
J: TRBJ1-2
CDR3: ASSPDFDRDGYT

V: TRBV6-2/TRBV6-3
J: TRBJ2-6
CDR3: ASSADRGTGANVLT

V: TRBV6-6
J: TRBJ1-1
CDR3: ASSPTGSTEAF

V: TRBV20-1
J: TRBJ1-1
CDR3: SAVPGFTEAF

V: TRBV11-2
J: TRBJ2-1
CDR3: ASSPGTTLTNEQF

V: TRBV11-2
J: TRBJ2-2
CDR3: ASSQGANTGELF

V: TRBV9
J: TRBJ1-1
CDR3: ASSVARNTEAF

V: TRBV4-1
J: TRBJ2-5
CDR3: ASSRGVTETQY

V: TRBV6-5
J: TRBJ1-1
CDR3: ASSLRGWTVAF

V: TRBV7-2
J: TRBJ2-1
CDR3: ASSRGVLAIYNEQF

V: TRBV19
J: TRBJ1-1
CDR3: ASSILGEATEAF

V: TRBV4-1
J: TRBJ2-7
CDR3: ASSQGHSSYEQY

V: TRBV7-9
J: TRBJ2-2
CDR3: AWRGDTGELF

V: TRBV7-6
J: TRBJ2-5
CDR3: ASNNLGPQETQY

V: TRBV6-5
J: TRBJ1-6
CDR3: ASRSRGSYNSPLH

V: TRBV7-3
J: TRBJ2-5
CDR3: ASSLKGVPGQETQY

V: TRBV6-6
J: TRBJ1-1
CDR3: ASSEQVFQDTEAF